This T cell receptor (beta chain) was recorded in a study of blood T cell repertoires in COVID-19. Study in general: Some COVID-19 samples were acute and others convalescent; all came from the United States, Italy and Spain. In each case, the material was cDNA or gDNA derived from T cells, B-cell-depleted T cells, or PBMCs.

Repertoires were generated with immunoSEQ multiplex PCR, while TCRdb's copy carries only in-frame clones and drops some. The sample has 250,000 to 350,000 clones, approximately 90% seen once. Germline CDR1 SGHNT, CDR2 YYREEE (reference sequence). Trimming shortened V by 0 bases and J by 2 bases, and 11 bases separated the two germline ends. The CDR3 has 15 residues. Participants, roughly 18 to 90 years old, spanned about 26 US areas. Cohort placement rested on clinical history that participants reported themselves. The sequence came from a woman in her 30s who had recovered from COVID-19. Sequenced material: PBMCs or T cells enriched from blood (not recorded which). The chain recombines TRBV5-4 with TRBJ1-1; D is possibly TRBD1 (6 bases). In DNA, the CDR3 is TGTGCCAGCAGCTTGGGAGGGGGATCTAACACTGAAGCTTTCTTT. Encoded protein: CASSLGGGSNTEAFF.